The 13 T cell receptor beta chains in this list originate from one sample, sequenced in a study of T-cell reconstitution after alpha-beta-depleted transplantation in children. During its preparation, the TCRbeta library received unique molecular identifiers. One entry per CDR3 protein, called by TCRdb with MiXCR from the PCR reads. This sample has 90,000 to 100,000 distinct CDR3 sequences, with under 25% found just once. The sequencing here drew on PBMCs, taken before TCRalphabeta/CD19-depleted stem cell transplant. The source of these receptors is a boy under 10 years old with acute lymphoblastic leukemia, due to receive a stem cell transplant.

This clonotype has only a few counts. This chain links TRBV20-1 with TRBJ2-5, with D maybe TRBD2 (6 bases). CDR1 and CDR2 (germline): DFQATT, SNEGSKA (reference sequence). The CDR3 sequence is 14 residues long. V lost 4 bases, J lost 5 bases, and 17 bases lay in between. The DNA for the CDR3 is TGCAGTGCTAAGAGCGGAGGGGCATCGGAGACCCAGTACTTC. It encodes CSAKSGGASETQYF.

This clonotype occurred a few times. The chain employs TRBV20-1 and TRBJ2-1; the match to TRBD2 covers 7 bases. The CDR3 has 14 residues. From germline, CDR1 is DFQATT and CDR2 SNEGSKA (reference sequence). The DNA for the CDR3 is TGCAGCGATTCCTCCAGGACTAGGATCAATGAGCAGTTCTTC. Translating it yields CSDSSRTRINEQFF.

This rearrangement joins TRBV5-1 to TRBJ2-7, with TRBD1 matching 11 bases. Germline V CDR1 and CDR2: SGHRS, YFSETQ. With V trimmed by 2 bases and J by 4 bases, 5 bases remained unmatched. CDR3 length equals 15 residues. CDR3 in amino acids: CASSFRGQGAYEQYF. The CDR3 region has the DNA TGCGCCAGCAGCTTCCGTGGACAGGGGGCTTACGAGCAGTACTTC. The entire variable domain, with the rest obtained from reference TRBV5-1 and TRBJ2-7, is as follows: KAGVTQTPRYLIKTRGQQVTLSCSPISGHRSVSWYQQTPGQGLQFLFEYFSETQRNKGNFPGRFSGRQFSNSRSEMNVSTLELGDSALYLCASSFRGQGAYEQYFGPGTRLTVT.

The V and J genes are TRBV29-1 and TRBJ2-3; 8 positions agree with TRBD2. Germline CDR1 and CDR2: SQVTM and ANQGSEA. V was clipped by 0 bases and J by 4 bases; unmatched bases: 3. The CDR3 is 14 amino acids. The CDR3 here is CSVEDRTSSDTQYF. The CDR3, as DNA: TGCAGCGTTGAAGATCGGACTAGCTCAGATACGCAGTATTTT.

This clonotype has at least ten counts. The chain is built from TRBV12-3 or TRBV12-4 and TRBJ2-3, with 8 bases lining up with TRBD2. V was clipped by 7 bases and J by 2 bases; unmatched bases: 8. The CDR3 sequence is 15 residues long. The CDR3 bases are TGTGCCAGCACGGCCCGAGCGGGAGCCACAGATACGCAGTATTTT. It codes for CASTARAGATDTQYF.

This clonotype was seen at least ten times. The chain uses TRBV27 and TRBJ2-1; possibly TRBD2 for D (6 bases). CDR3 length equals 13 residues. Trimming removed 6 bases at V and 8 bases at J, with 14 bases between. Per the germline V gene, CDR1 is MNHEY and CDR2 is SMNVEV (reference sequence). The CDR3 nucleotides read TGTGCCAGCAGCGGCGGAGGGCCCCATGAGCAGTTCTTC. Translating it yields CASSGGGPHEQFF.

This clonotype was detected a few times. Here the CDR3 reads CASSSQGAGSYNEQFF. CDR3 nucleotide sequence: TGTGCCAGCAGTTCGCAGGGGGCTGGCTCCTACAATGAGCAGTTCTTC. This rearrangement joins TRBV28 to TRBJ2-1; 8 bases are shared with TRBD1. The CDR3 runs 16 residues. Germline V gene data show CDR1 as MDHEN and CDR2 as SYDVKM. V shed 4 bases, J shed 0 bases, and the junction held 5 bases outside the gene matches. The full variable domain, its missing parts supplied by reference TRBV28 and TRBJ2-1, is DVKVTQSSRYLVKRTGEKVFLECVQDMDHENMFWYRQDPGLGLRLIYFSYDVKMKEKGDIPEGYSVSREKKERFSLILESASTNQTSMYLCASSSQGAGSYNEQFFGPGTRLTVL.

The J gene is TRBJ2-5, the V gene TRBV5-1; 7 nucleotides agree with TRBD1. The CDR3 length is 15 residues. From germline, CDR1 is SGHRS and CDR2 YFSETQ. Trimming took 7 bases from V and 3 from J; bases not matched to a gene: 12. The CDR3 reads CASHRNPGTEETQYF. For the CDR3, the DNA is TGCGCCAGCCACCGAAATCCCGGGACAGAAGAGACCCAGTACTTC.

This chain joins TRBV7-2 and TRBJ2-1, with D uncertain. V lost 1 base to trimming and J lost 0 bases, with 13 bases between them. In germline, CDR1 is SGHTA, CDR2 FQGNSA. CDR3 length equals 17 residues. For the CDR3, the DNA is TGTGCCAGCAGCTTAGTAAGGTACGGAAGCTCCTACAATGAGCAGTTCTTC. Its protein is CASSLVRYGSSYNEQFF.

The chain joins TRBV5-6 to TRBJ1-5; no definite D call. Germline V gene lookup returns CDR1 SGHDT and CDR2 YYEEEE. The CDR3 consists of 13 residues. V lost 3 bases to trimming and J lost 8 bases, with 12 bases between them. As DNA, the CDR3 is TGTGCCAGCAGCTCCAGTCAGGATGAGCCCCAGCATTTT. Amino acids: CASSSSQDEPQHF.

This clonotype was observed a few times. The J gene is TRBJ2-7, the V gene TRBV10-3, with a tentative D call TRBD1 (6 bases). The CDR3 is 15 residues long. V was shortened by 0 bases and J by 5 bases, with 14 bases between the two germline ends. CDR1 and CDR2 from the germline V gene are ENHRY and SYGVKD. The CDR3: CAISESTGLSHEQYF. CDR3 sequence (DNA): TGTGCCATCAGTGAGTCAACAGGGCTTTCCCACGAGCAGTACTTC.

The rearrangement uses TRBV28 and TRBJ2-7, with 9 bases lining up with TRBD2. This CDR3 has 17 amino acids. J was trimmed by 2 bases and V by 5 bases; bases with no gene match: 13. Germline CDR1 is MDHEN and CDR2 is SYDVKM. The CDR3 is CASSLVLGAGGPYEQYF. The CDR3 DNA sequence: TGTGCCAGCAGTCTCGTCCTGGGAGCGGGAGGTCCCTACGAGCAGTACTTC.

The chain has TRBV29-1 and TRBJ2-5; 7 bases map to TRBD2. Germline CDR1 and CDR2: SQVTM and ANQGSEA. With 7 bases clipped from V and 14 bases from J, the junction kept 10 bases outside the gene matches. The CDR3 totals 10 residues. CDR3 bases: TGCAGCGCCGCATGGCGGGGGACCTACTTC. Protein product: CSAAWRGTYF. The variable domain in full, with the rest retrieved from reference TRBV29-1 and TRBJ2-5, is SAVISQKPSRDICQRGTSLTIQCQVDSQVTMMFWYRQQPGQSLTLIATANQGSEATYESGFVIDKFPISRPNLTFSTLTVSNMSPEDSSIYLCSAAWRGTYFGPGTRLLVL.